Sequencing of this TCR beta chain was carried out in a study of cytomegalovirus exposure and HLA in healthy donors (dated by TCRdb to the late 2010s). Describing the broader study: An earlier analysis of several hundred of the donors reported about 250 Gb of sequence data and 100 million to 130 million unique TCR beta sequences from around 200 million T cells. An early release covering about 600 HLA-typed donors comprised about 300 gigabases of sequencing data and tens of millions of unique TCR sequences. A later genetic analysis used genome-wide SNP genotypes for about 60% of the roughly 670 donors, treating that subset as a discovery cohort. To predict cytomegalovirus infection status, the study brought together high-throughput TCR immunosequencing, statistical association of individual TCRs with disease status, and machine learning. Among the roughly 400 genotyped donors, roughly 80% belonged to the genetic ancestry cluster associated with self-reported Caucasian donors. An earlier analysis of fewer than 700 of the donors applied high-throughput TCR beta sequencing to assess whether each TCR beta V gene segment acted as functional or pseudogenic. A separate validation cohort of 100 to 150 different subjects was used in addition to the approximately 640-subject first cohort. The study aimed to test whether signatures of past pathogen exposure could be identified by cataloging public T cell receptors. Every repertoire in the discovery cohort had been generated on one and the same sequencing platform. Using immunosequencing, the study profiled T cell repertoires from fewer than 850 subjects and related those repertoires to cytomegalovirus serostatus. Alongside the repertoire data, information on donor age, sex, ethnicity and CMV serostatus was compiled. Class I and class II HLA loci were covered by the typing at four-digit resolution. Across 398 genotyped donors of the cohort, an average of roughly 250,000 unique TCR beta nucleotide sequences per donor were sequenced, and roughly 20% of those sequences were non-productive. The later analysis used no new phenotypic data to find candidate immune exposures, relying instead on TCR beta sequences and their occurrence across donors. Typing coverage varied by locus: about 620-630 donors for A, B, C, DRB1 and DQB1; approximately 500 for DQA1; over 600 for DPA1; roughly 450 for DPB1. A later analysis re-analyzed previously published TCR beta repertoires from roughly 630 donors and added high-resolution HLA genotyping to study TCR occurrence patterns. A handful of DR-DQ haplotypes were treated as single units for association and clustering because of strong linkage in the cohort. What the authors observed across the whole study: Correlated functional status among segregating V segments might reflect linkage disequilibrium, but an unknown experimental factor could not be ruled out. In a later analysis, TCR association rates were found to vary across HLA loci, with the most associated TCRs seen for DRB1 alleles and the fewest for HLA-C alleles. A few of the identified cytomegalovirus-associated TCR beta chains were confirmed in vitro to be specific for cytomegalovirus antigens. When HLA alleles, especially DR and DQ, strongly co-occurred, attributing TCR associations to individual alleles was difficult. In this cohort, only TCR beta chains were sequenced, and detectable features were limited by the absence of alpha or paired-chain data. In a later analysis, HLA-associated TCR beta chains were found to be more clonally expanded and to have lower generation probabilities than equally common non-associated chains. The presence/absence analyses assumed that sequencing depth was roughly uniform across donors, and that assumption may not be true. Most CMV-associated TCR beta chains appeared to be HLA-restricted in a later analysis, and the HLA associations seemed to be driven largely by CMV exposure. Several of the top co-occurrence clusters appeared to be linked to parvovirus B19, influenza, CMV and Epstein-Barr virus, according to a later analysis. Broadly in line with IMGT annotations, most TCR beta V segments showed up in productive rearrangements about 87% or about 30% of the time in an earlier analysis of a few hundred of the donors. While some public TCRs were present in many individuals, most TCR sequences turned up only very rarely across donors. The classifier was reported to diagnose cytomegalovirus status with high specificity and sensitivity in both the original and validation cohorts. The authors suggested that the approach could potentially be generalized to other disease states and immunological phenotypes. Some IMGT-functional V segments, including TRBV6-2 and TRBV6-3, could not be told apart with the 87-base-pair reads, so those segments were excluded. In the study, some 160 TCR beta chains were listed as associated with cytomegalovirus. In a later genetic analysis, a missense DCLRE1C variant was associated with V-gene and J-gene trimming of TCR beta chains, and the association was replicated in an independent cohort. Because some donors lacked HLA typing at each locus, the association tests relied only on the typed subset. A further reported finding was that TCR beta sequences accurately predicted the HLA-A and HLA-B alleles for most subjects in the first cohort. According to a later genetic analysis, donors in an Asian-associated ancestry cluster had fewer N-insertions in productive TCRs than the roughly 660-donor mean. A cluster of highly shared sequence variants was judged likely to represent a technical artifact of the sequencing pipeline. For the cohort, immune exposure information was limited to CMV serostatus. Specific HLA alleles were associated with 15,000 to 20,000 TCR beta sequences at a false discovery rate of 0.05 in a later analysis. Because counts were too low, 15 to 20 rarely observed V segments, including chromosome 9 orphons, were left out of the earlier analysis of approximately 500 of the donors.

The germline V gene provides CDR1 SGHRS and CDR2 YFSETQ. At the junction V is shortened by 0 bases and J by 5 bases; bases outside the gene matches: 7. The CDR3 goes from the cysteine to the phenylalanine over 16 residues. Only the CDR3 region is kept as DNA, spanning 48 bases read in frame from base 1. The cohort consisted of fewer than 700 healthy bone marrow donors. At the time of sampling, every cohort member was nominally healthy, though immune exposures that went unrecorded were likely present. The donor tested CMV seronegative and was one of the 352 seronegative cohort members. Every donor gave a peripheral blood sample, and the peripheral blood mononuclear cells from that sample were used for TCR beta sequencing. The Qiagen DNeasy Blood Extraction Kit was used to extract genomic DNA from the blood cell samples. Regarding this clone: Its antigen remains undetermined. No base quality information exists; no much larger clone differs at one position.

The library was obtained by the immunoSEQ multiplex PCR assay. For the multiplex PCR, a mixture combining 60 forward primers for TCR Vbeta segments and 13 reverse primers for TCR Jbeta segments was used. The CDR3 region of rearranged TCR beta genes was amplified from genomic DNA by a multiplex PCR assay. On the Illumina HiSeq System, the amplified TCR beta libraries were sequenced as 87-base-pair reads. In the authors' own workflow: A later analysis tallied roughly 80 million unique TCR beta chains across the 666 repertoires, and some 10 million of those chains were shared by two or more donors. Raw reads were error-corrected and collapsed into unique sequences with a nearest-neighbor algorithm that merged closely related sequences to remove PCR and sequencing errors. To assign V, D and J gene segments, CDR3 sequences were aligned to IMGT reference sequences. For a sequence to be retained, a match of at least six nucleotides was required to both a V gene segment and a J gene segment. Rearrangements were called productive when the CDR3 lacked stop codons and stayed in frame with V and J; all others were non-productive. Following IMGT convention, CDR3 was defined as the stretch from the second conserved V-encoded cysteine up to the conserved J-encoded phenylalanine. In an earlier analysis of approximately 590 of the donors, sequences lacking an unambiguous match to a single V gene segment were excluded. An earlier analysis of some 610 of the donors called V segments functional above 56.7% productive rearrangements and segregating when the between-donor standard deviation exceeded 5%. A statistical classification framework was built for diagnosing cytomegalovirus status from the catalog of TCR beta chain sequences. V and J gene assignment, in a later analysis, came from comparing TCR nucleotide sequences with IMGT/GENE-DB human TR gene sequences. The TCRdist pipeline was used in a later analysis to assign CDR3 sequences and most-parsimonious VDJ recombination scenarios. A later analysis defined each TCR beta chain by its CDR3 amino acid sequence plus V-gene family, and excluded reads lacking a unique V-gene family. To address suspected cross-contamination and a sequencing artifact, a later analysis removed 550 to 750 highly shared, low-generation-probability nucleotide sequences. In a later analysis, a clonal expansion index was calculated for each public chain from normalized within-repertoire ranks of inferred template counts. A later analysis computed generation probabilities with a VDJ recombination model fitted to out-of-frame rearrangements, and checked the results against IGoR. In a later analysis, TCR-TCR, TCR-HLA and TCR-CMV co-occurrence was scored with hypergeometric tests, and a repertoire-size bias correction was applied to TCR pairs. False discovery rates were estimated in a later analysis by permuting HLA or CMV assignments 20 times. In a later analysis, co-occurring TCRs were grouped using DBSCAN, and TCRdist sequence similarity was added for clustering within HLA-allele-positive subsets. Co-occurrence clustering excluded repertoires with fewer than 30,000 or more than 120,000 public chains, plus five with anomalous nucleotide sharing. Imported from immuneACCESS, the table was reduced by TCRdb to in-frame sequences with V and J called. These copies leave out some clones; in studies compared against another copy, an unresolved V gene accounts for under half, and the cause of the remainder is not known. The V and J calls and the clone size are those of that table, but D and trimming were determined from the DNA. The sample yields around 100,000 clones; 70% to 85% were counted once. About 3.1% of the sample goes to the ten largest clones.

This TCR came from a woman aged 40 to 50 in good health and CMV-seronegative. What was sequenced was PBMCs. The sequence is built from TRBV5-1 and TRBJ1-2, with 10 bases aligning to TRBD1. DNA sequence: TGCGCCAGCAGCTTGGTTGGGACAGGGGATTCATATGGCTACACCTTC. Its protein reads: CASSLVGTGDSYGYTF. The reference TRBV5-1 and TRBJ1-2 proteins fill in what lies around the CDR3, so the full variable domain reads KAGVTQTPRYLIKTRGQQVTLSCSPISGHRSVSWYQQTPGQGLQFLFEYFSETQRNKGNFPGRFSGRQFSNSRSEMNVSTLELGDSALYLCASSLVGTGDSYGYTFGSGTRLTVV.